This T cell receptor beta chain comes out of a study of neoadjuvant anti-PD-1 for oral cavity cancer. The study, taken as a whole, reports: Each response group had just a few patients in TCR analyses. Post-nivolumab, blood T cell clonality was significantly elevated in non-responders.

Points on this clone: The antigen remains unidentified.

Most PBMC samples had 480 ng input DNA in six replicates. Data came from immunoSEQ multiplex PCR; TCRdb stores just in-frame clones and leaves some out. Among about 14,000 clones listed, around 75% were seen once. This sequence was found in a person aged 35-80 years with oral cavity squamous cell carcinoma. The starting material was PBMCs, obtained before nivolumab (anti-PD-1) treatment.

The CDR3: CASSMSGTENTEAFF. CDR3 in DNA: TGTGCCAGTAGTATGTCGGGGACGGAGAACACTGAAGCTTTCTTT. The genes are TRBV19 and TRBJ1-1, with D possibly TRBD1 on 5 matching bases. The germline gives CDR1 LNHDA, CDR2 SQIVND (reference sequence). Trimming took off 3 bases at V and 1 base at J, with 12 bases between the two ends. The CDR3 contains 15 residues.